The 10 T cell receptor beta chains below all came from one sample that was sequenced in a study of blood T cell repertoires in COVID-19. The data were produced by immunoSEQ multiplex PCR, yet TCRdb's version contains in-frame clones alone and is incomplete. The sample includes roughly 150,000 clones, about nine tenths of them seen just once. Sequenced: PBMCs or T cells enriched from blood (not recorded which). Receptors originate from a middle-aged woman who had been exposed to COVID-19.

The rearrangement joins TRBV18 to TRBJ2-5; TRBD1 is a possible D gene (6 bases). Germline CDR1 KGHSH, CDR2 LQKENI. Trimming cost V 2 bases and J 0 bases, with 7 bases left between them. The CDR3 spans 14 residues. CDR3 sequence reads: CASSPGGNQETQYF. DNA of the CDR3: TGTGCCAGCTCACCAGGGGGCAACCAAGAGACCCAGTACTTC.

The rearrangement uses TRBV7-3 and TRBJ2-6; 9 nucleotides match TRBD1. The V gene end was trimmed by 5 bases and the J gene end by 1 base; junction bases not matched to a gene: 18. This CDR3 has 21 residues. Germline V gene lookup returns CDR1 SGHTA and CDR2 FQGTGA. CDR3 nucleotides: TGTGCCAGCAGCCCGACCGGCCCCGGGACAGGGAGGAAATCTGGGGCCAACGTCCTGACTTTC. Amino acids: CASSPTGPGTGRKSGANVLTF.

This chain uses TRBV7-2 with TRBJ2-7, with a weak D call TRBD2 (5 bases). Germline V gene lookup returns CDR1 SGHTA and CDR2 FQGNSA. This CDR3 contains 14 residues. The germline V and J ends were trimmed by 1 base and 1 base, with 8 bases remaining between them. CDR3: CASSLGGISYEQYF. Here the CDR3 DNA reads TGTGCCAGCAGCTTAGGAGGGATTTCCTACGAGCAGTACTTC.

The V call is TRBV18, the J call TRBJ2-1; D is undetermined. Germline V CDR1 and CDR2: KGHSH, LQKENI. The length of the CDR3 is 16 residues. With 5 bases removed from V and 7 bases from J, the gap between germline ends came to 21 bases. This CDR3 reads CASSSTLMGAENEQFF. The DNA of the CDR3 is TGTGCCAGCTCATCGACTTTAATGGGTGCCGAGAATGAGCAGTTCTTC. Looking up the rest from reference TRBV18 and TRBJ2-1 gives the full variable domain: NAGVMQNPRHLVRRRGQEARLRCSPMKGHSHVYWYRQLPEEGLKFMVYLQKENIIDESGMPKERFSAEFPKEGPSILRIQQVVRGDSAAYFCASSSTLMGAENEQFFGPGTRLTVL.

The rearrangement uses TRBV5-1 and TRBJ1-1, with D hard to call. V shed 3 bases and J shed 5 bases, with 14 bases lying between them. Germline loops: CDR1 SGHRS, CDR2 YFSETQ. The CDR3 covers 14 residues. CDR3: CASSSSAAGTEAFF. CDR3 DNA: TGCGCCAGCAGCTCCAGCGCGGCTGGAACTGAAGCTTTCTTT.

The chain joins TRBV6-2 or TRBV6-3 to TRBJ1-2; 8 bases align to TRBD1. The CDR3 is made up of 14 amino acids. The germline V gene has CDR1 MNHEY and CDR2 SVGEGT. V dropped 5 bases and J dropped 6; count of bases not matched to a gene: 8. DNA of the CDR3: TGTGCCAGCAGTGACCAGACAGGGGTAGATGGCTACACCTTC. Protein product: CASSDQTGVDGYTF.

The chain uses TRBV12-3 or TRBV12-4 and TRBJ2-7, with 7 bases lining up with TRBD1. This CDR3 is 13 amino acids long. V gave up 6 bases and J gave up 6 bases; unmatched junction bases: 8. The CDR3 DNA reads as TGTGCCAGCAGGCGACAGGGTCTCTCCGAGCAGTACTTC. This gives the protein CASRRQGLSEQYF.

This chain uses TRBV9 with TRBJ2-1; 10 bases map to TRBD2. This CDR3 has 17 amino acids. Per the germline V gene, CDR1 is SGDLS and CDR2 is YYNGEE. V lost 0 bases to trimming and J lost 8 bases; unmatched junction nucleotides: 11. The CDR3 sequence is CASSVDLAGEPGDEQFF. CDR3 DNA sequence: TGTGCCAGCAGCGTAGATCTAGCGGGGGAACCAGGGGATGAGCAGTTCTTC.

The chain is built from TRBV19 and TRBJ2-1; TRBD2 aligns across 11 bases. CDR3 length: 15 amino acids. Germline trimming cut 3 bases from V and 8 bases from J; bases unmatched to any gene: 6. CDR1 and CDR2 from the germline V gene are LNHDA and SQIVND (reference sequence). CDR3 sequence reads: CASSIISGGADEQFF. DNA of the CDR3: TGTGCCAGTAGTATCATTAGCGGGGGGGCCGATGAGCAGTTCTTC.

This clone was seen ten or more times. This chain links TRBV27 with TRBJ2-7; 7 nucleotides line up with TRBD1. CDR1 and CDR2 (germline): MNHEY, SMNVEV (reference sequence). The length of the CDR3 is 14 residues. V was clipped by 10 bases and J by 2 bases; unmatched bases: 11. As DNA, the CDR3 is TGTGCCACCGCGGAGAACAGGGGCCCCTACGAGCAGTACTTC. This encodes CATAENRGPYEQYF.